This T cell receptor (beta chain) was profiled in a study of sequential checkpoint blockade in melanoma (dated by TCRdb to between 2018 and 2021). About the full investigation: Patients were assigned by 1:1 randomization to either first-line nivolumab followed by ipilimumab (arm A) or ipilimumab followed by nivolumab (arm B). Maintenance nivolumab was given following each of the two trial sequences. Study-level results and caveats: Validation of the response-prediction model combining TCR metrics and mutation burden is needed in larger, independent patient cohorts.

V trim: 4 bases; J trim: 4 bases; unmatched bases: 15. The CDR3 goes from the cysteine to the phenylalanine over 18 residues. The retained sequence is limited to the CDR3, 54 bases, with the frame set at the first base. CDR1 is given as SGDLS and CDR2 as YYNGEE, both from the germline V gene. The intended sense of this specimen's treatment or condition label: randomized to nivolumab then ipilimumab (arm A) or the reverse (arm B). None of the patients in the trial had previously been given DNA-damaging chemotherapy. Thawed PBMCs were sorted on a FACS Aria II flow cytometer to isolate live CD3+CD8+ cells negative for CD19 and CD56. Samples were obtained from patients with melanoma enrolled in CheckMate 064, a randomized, open-label phase II trial of sequential checkpoint blockade. Peripheral blood mononuclear cells were collected by leukapheresis, purified with Ficoll-Paque, and frozen in human serum with roughly 10% DMSO. Purity of sorted blood CD3+CD8+ cells was verified at >95% immediately after sorting, followed by DNA extraction.

Concerning this clone: This receptor's antigen is unknown. One base away there is no much larger clone; base qualities are not given.

TCRbeta CDR3 regions were immunosequenced from genomic DNA with the immunoSEQ Assay. Genomic DNA was amplified by bias-controlled multiplex PCR before high-throughput sequencing. The original methods were these. To quantify the absolute abundance of each unique TCRbeta CDR3 region, the sequences were collapsed and filtered. Clonality, defined as 1 minus Pielou's evenness, was calculated using only productive rearrangements. A previously published method was used to identify clones with significantly greater frequencies in on-treatment samples than in baseline samples. This immuneACCESS table, as held by TCRdb, lists in-frame sequences with V and J called but not all clones. Of the missing ones, under half trace to an unresolved V gene in checked studies; the others have no known cause. V, J and clone size reflect that table, while D and trimming were determined from the DNA. Across this sample there are some 13,000 clones, with over 60% seen only once. Of the sample, less than 75% falls within the top ten clones.

Source: CD8+ T cells sorted from blood (inferred from file names), taken from a patient given nivolumab and ipilimumab in sequence. The chain is made from TRBV9 and TRBJ2-2; 8 junctional bases match TRBD2. The sequence derives from a human donor with melanoma. The CDR3 protein sequence reads: CASSHPREGTRSTGELFF. In nucleotides, the sequence is TGTGCCAGCAGCCATCCCCGGGAGGGGACACGTTCCACCGGGGAGCTGTTTTTT.